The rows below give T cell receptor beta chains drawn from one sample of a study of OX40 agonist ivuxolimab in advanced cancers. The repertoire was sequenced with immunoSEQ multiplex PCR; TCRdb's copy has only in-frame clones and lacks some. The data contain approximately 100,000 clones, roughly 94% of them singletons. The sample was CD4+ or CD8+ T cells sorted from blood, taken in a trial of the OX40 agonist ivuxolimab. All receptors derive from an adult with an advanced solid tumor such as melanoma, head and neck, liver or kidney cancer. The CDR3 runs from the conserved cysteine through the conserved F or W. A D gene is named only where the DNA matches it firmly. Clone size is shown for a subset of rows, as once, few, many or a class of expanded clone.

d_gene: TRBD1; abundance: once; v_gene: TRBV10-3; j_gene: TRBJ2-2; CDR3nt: TGTGCCACGACCTCAGGACAGGGGGCCGGCACCGGGGAGCTGTTTTTT; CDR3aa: CATTSGQGAGTGELFF
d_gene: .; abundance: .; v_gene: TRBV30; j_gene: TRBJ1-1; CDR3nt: TGTGCCTGGAGTGTGGGGCGGCTGAACACTGAAGCTTTCTTT; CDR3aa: CAWSVGRLNTEAFF
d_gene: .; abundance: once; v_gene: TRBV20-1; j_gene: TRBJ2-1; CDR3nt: TGCAGTGCTGGTAGGGGCAATGAGCAGTTCTTC; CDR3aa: CSAGRGNEQFF
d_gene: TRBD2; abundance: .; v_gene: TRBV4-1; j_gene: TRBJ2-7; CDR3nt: TGCGCCAGCAGCCAAGATCCTAGCGGGGGTTCCTACGAGCAGTACTTC; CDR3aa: CASSQDPSGGSYEQYF
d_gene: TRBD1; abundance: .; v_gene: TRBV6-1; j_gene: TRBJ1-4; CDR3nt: TGTGCCAGCAGGGACACGGGACAGGGTTGGGAAAAACTGTTTTTT; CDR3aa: CASRDTGQGWEKLFF
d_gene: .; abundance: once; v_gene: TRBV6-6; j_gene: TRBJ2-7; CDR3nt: TGTGCCAGCATGGGTGGTTTCGAGCAGTACTTC; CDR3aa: CASMGGFEQYF
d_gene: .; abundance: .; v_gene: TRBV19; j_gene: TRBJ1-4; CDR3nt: TGTGCCAGTAGTATGAGGGGCTATAATGAAAAACTGTTTTTT; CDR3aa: CASSMRGYNEKLFF
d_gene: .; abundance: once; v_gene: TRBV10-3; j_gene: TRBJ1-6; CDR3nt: TGTGCCATCTCTGGGACGGGAGATCCACCCCTCCACTTT; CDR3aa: CAISGTGDPPLHF
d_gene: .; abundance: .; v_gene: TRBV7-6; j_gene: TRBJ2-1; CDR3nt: TGTGCCAGCAGCTCCTCCCAGGGTGAGCAGTTCTTC; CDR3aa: CASSSSQGEQFF
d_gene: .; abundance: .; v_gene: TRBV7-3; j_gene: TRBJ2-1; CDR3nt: TGTGCCAGCAGCTTACCCAGCAATGAGCAGTTCTTC; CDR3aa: CASSLPSNEQFF
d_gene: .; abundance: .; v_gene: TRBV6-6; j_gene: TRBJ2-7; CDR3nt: TGTGCCAGCAGTGCCTCCTACGAGCAGTACTTC; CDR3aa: CASSASYEQYF
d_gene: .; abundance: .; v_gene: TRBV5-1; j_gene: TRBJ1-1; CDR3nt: TGCGCCAGCAGCTTTAACACGGACACTGAAGCTTTCTTT; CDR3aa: CASSFNTDTEAFF
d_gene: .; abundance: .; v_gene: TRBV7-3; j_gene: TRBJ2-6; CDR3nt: TGTGCCAGCAGCTTCGCGGGTGGCTCTGGGGCCAACGTCCTGACTTTC; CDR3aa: CASSFAGGSGANVLTF
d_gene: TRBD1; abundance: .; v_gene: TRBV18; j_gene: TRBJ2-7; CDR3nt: TGTGCCAGCTCACCACAGGGACAGTCCTACGAGCAGTACTTC; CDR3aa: CASSPQGQSYEQYF
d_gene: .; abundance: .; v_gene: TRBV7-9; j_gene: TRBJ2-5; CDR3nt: TGTGCCAGCAGCTTAGGGGGGCAGACCCAGTACTTC; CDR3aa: CASSLGGQTQYF
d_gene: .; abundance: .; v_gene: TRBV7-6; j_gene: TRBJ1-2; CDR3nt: TGTGCCAGCAGCTTAGAGGGCTTTCGCTACACCTTC; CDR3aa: CASSLEGFRYTF
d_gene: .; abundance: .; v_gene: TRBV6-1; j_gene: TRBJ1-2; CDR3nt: TGTGCCAGCAGTGAAAACTTCGGGGGTAGCTATGGCTACACCTTC; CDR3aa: CASSENFGGSYGYTF
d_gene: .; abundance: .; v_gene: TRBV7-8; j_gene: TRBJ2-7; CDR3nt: TGTGCCAGCAGCCCCCAGGAGGGGGTCTACGAGCAGTACTTC; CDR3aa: CASSPQEGVYEQYF
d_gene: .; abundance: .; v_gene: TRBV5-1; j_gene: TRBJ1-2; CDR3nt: TGCGCCAGCAGCTTGAGGACAGCGTTAGGCTACACCTTC; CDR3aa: CASSLRTALGYTF
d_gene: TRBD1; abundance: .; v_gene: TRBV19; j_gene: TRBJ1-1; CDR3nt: TGTGCCAGTAGTGTCCTGACAGGGCGGGGGACTGAAGCTTTCTTT; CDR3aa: CASSVLTGRGTEAFF